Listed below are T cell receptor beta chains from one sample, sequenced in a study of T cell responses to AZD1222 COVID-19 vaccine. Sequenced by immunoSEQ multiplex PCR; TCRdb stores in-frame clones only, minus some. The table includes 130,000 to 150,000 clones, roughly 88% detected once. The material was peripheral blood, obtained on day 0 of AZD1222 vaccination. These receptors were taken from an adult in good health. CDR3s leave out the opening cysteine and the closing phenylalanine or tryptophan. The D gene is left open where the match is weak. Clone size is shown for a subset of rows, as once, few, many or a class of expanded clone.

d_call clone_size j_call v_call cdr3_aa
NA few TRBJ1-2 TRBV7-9 ASSLGQASFHGYT
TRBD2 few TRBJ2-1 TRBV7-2 ASSLDGTITYNEQF
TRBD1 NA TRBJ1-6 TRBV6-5 ASRTRGTNSPPLH
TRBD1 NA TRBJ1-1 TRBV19 ASKDMGQFMNTEAF
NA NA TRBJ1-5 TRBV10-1 AIPQVSNQPQH
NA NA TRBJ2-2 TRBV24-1 ATSGPGRNTGELF
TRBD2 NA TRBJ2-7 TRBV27 ASSLGAGGPGEQY
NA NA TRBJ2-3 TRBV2 ASFSSHRIGDTQY
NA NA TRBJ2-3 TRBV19 ASSPGHSTDTQY
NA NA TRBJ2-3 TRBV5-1 ASSLWVPGSTDTQY
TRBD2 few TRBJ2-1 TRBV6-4 ASSASSGGLEQF
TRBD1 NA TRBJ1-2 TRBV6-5 ASTDSGTGYGYT
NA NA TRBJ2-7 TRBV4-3 ASSQFPGPSSYEQY
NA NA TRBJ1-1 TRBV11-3 ASSFIRQGGTEAF
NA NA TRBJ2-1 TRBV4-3 ASSQGQMGGNEQF
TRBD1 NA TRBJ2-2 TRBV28 ASRPGDRDTGELF
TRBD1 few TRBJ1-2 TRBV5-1 ASSPLGTGGYGYT
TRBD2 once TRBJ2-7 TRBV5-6 ASSVVGGRPHEQY
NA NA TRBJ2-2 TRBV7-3 ASSSKGDVYLNTGELF
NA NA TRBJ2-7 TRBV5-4 ASTKDSRPYEQY
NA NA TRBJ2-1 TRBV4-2 ASSQVGGASSYNEQF
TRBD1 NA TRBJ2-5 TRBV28 ASSPTGALETQY
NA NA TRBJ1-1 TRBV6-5 ASSPGLSLTEAF
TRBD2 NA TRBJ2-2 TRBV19 ASHPSGRYTGELF
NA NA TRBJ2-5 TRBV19 ASSLRTARSIQETQY
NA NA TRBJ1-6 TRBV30 AWSYNRLDYNSPLH
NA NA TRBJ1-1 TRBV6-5 ASSLQGHTEAF
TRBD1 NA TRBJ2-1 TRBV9 ASSPQGGYAYNEQF
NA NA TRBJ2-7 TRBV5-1 ASSFGGTNSYEQY
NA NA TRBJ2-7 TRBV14 ASSQHGGSSGRKQY
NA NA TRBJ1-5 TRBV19 ASRKGNSPNQPQH
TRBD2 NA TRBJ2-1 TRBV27 ASSLLTGTSFHEQF
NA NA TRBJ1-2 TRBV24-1 ATSDSPLGDYGYT
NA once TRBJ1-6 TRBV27 ASSSEFSGNYNSPLH
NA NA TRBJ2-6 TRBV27 ASSLSGANVLT
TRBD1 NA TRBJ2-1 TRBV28 ASSWGQEYEQF